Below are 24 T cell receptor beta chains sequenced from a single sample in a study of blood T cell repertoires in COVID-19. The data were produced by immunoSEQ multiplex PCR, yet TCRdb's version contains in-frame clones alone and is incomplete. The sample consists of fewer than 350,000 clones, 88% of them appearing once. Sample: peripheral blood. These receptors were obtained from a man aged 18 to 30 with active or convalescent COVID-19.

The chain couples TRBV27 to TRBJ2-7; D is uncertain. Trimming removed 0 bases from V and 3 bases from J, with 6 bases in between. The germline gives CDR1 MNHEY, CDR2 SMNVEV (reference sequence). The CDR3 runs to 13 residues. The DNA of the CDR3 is TGTGCCAGCAGTTTATCTCCCTTCTACGAGCAGTACTTC. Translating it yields CASSLSPFYEQYF.

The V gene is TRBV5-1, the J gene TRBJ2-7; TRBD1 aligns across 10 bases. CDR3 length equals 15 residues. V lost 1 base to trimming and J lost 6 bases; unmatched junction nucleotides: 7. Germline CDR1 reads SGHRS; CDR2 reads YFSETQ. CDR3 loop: CASSLIDRGLPEQYF. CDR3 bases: TGCGCCAGCAGCTTGATAGACAGGGGGCTTCCCGAGCAGTACTTC.

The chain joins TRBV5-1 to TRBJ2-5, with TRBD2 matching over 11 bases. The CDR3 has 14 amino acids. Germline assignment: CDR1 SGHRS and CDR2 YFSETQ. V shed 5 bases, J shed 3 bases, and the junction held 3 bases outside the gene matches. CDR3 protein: CASRSSGGEETQYF. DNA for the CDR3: TGCGCCAGCAGGAGTAGCGGGGGGGAAGAGACCCAGTACTTC. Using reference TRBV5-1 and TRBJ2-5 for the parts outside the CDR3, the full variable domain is KAGVTQTPRYLIKTRGQQVTLSCSPISGHRSVSWYQQTPGQGLQFLFEYFSETQRNKGNFPGRFSGRQFSNSRSEMNVSTLELGDSALYLCASRSSGGEETQYFGPGTRLLVL.

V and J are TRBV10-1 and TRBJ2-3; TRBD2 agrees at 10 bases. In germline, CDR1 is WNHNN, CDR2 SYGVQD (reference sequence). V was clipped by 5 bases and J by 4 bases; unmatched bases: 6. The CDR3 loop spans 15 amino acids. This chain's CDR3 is CASSSGGGESDTQYF. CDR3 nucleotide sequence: TGCGCCAGCAGTAGCGGGGGGGGCGAATCAGATACGCAGTATTTT.

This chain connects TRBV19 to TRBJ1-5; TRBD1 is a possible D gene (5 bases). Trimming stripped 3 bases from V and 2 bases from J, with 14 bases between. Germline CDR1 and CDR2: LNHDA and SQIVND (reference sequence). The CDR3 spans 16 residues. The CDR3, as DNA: TGTGCCAGTAGTATCGCCAGGGCGAGAGGCAATCAGCCCCAGCATTTT. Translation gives CASSIARARGNQPQHF.

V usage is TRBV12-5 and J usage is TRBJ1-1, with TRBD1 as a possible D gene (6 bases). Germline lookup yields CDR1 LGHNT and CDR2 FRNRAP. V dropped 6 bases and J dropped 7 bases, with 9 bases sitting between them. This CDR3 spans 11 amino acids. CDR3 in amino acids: CASGVQGEAFF. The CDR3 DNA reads TGTGCTAGTGGGGTACAGGGTGAAGCTTTCTTT.

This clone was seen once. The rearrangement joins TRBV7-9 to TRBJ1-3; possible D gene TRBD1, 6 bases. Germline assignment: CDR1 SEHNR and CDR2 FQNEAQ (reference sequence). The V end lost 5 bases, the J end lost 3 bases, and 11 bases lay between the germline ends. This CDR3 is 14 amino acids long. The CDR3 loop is CASSPGTSGNTIYF. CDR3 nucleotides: TGTGCCAGCAGCCCTGGGACAAGTGGAAACACCATATATTTT.

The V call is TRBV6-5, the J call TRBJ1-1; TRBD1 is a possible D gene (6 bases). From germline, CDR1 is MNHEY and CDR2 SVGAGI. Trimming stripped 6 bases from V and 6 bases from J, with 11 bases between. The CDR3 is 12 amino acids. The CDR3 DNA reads TGTGCCAGCAGAGACCGGACAGCTGAAGCTTTCTTT. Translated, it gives CASRDRTAEAFF.

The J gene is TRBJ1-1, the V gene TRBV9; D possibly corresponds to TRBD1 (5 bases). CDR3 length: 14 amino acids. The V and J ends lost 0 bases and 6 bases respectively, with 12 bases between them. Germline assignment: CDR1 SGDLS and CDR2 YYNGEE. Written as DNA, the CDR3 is TGTGCCAGCAGCGTAGAAGGGGTTGGTGCTGAAGCTTTCTTT. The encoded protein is CASSVEGVGAEAFF.

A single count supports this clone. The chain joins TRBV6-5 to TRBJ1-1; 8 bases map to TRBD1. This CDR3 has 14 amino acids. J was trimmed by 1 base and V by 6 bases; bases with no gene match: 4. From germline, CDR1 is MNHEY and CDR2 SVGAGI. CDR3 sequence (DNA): TGTGCCAGCAGGCAGGGGGCAGGGAACACTGAAGCTTTCTTT. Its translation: CASRQGAGNTEAFF.

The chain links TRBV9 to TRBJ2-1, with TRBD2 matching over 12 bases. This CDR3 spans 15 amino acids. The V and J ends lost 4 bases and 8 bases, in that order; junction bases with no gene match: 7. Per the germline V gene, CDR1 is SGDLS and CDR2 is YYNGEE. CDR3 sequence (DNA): TGTGCCAGCAGCCCTTGGACTAGCGGGGTTGATGAGCAGTTCTTC. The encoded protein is CASSPWTSGVDEQFF.

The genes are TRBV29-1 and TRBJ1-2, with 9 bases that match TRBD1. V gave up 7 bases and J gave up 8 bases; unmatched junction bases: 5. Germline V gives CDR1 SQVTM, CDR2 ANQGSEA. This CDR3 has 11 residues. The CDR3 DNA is TGCAGCGACGGGACAGGGAAGGGCTACACCTTC. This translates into CSDGTGKGYTF.

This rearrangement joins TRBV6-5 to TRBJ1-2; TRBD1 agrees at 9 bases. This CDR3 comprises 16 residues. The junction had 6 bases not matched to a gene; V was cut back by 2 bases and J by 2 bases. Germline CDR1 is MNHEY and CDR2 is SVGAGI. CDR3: CASSYVAGTGNYGYTF. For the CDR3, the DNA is TGTGCCAGCAGTTACGTTGCCGGGACAGGGAACTATGGCTACACCTTC.

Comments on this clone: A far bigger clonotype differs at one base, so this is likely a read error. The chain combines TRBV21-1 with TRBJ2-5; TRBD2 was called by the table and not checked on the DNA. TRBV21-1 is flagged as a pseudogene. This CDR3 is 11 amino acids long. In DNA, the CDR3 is TGTGCCAGCAGCTCGGAGGAGACCCAGTACTTC. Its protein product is CASSSEETQYF.

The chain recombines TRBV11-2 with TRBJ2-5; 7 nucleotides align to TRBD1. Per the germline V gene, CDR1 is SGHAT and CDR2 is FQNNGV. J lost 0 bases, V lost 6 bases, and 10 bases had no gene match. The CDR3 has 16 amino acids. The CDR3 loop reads CASSPGQTSYQETQYF. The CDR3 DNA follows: TGTGCCAGCAGTCCGGGACAGACTTCGTACCAAGAGACCCAGTACTTC.

The CDR3 coding sequence is TGTGCCAAGCGAGACAGGGGTGAGGCTGAAGCTTTCTTT. This gives the protein CAKRDRGEAEAFF. The J gene is TRBJ1-1, the V gene TRBV2; 8 nucleotides match TRBD1. The CDR3 consists of 13 residues. CDR1 is SNHLY, CDR2 FYNNEI, per germline. The J segment lost 6 bases and the V segment lost 10 bases, leaving 10 bases of the junction unmatched.

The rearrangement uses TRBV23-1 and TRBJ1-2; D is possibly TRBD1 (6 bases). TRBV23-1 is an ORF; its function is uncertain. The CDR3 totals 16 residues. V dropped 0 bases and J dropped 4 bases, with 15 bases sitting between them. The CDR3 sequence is CASSQSFSGVGYGYTF. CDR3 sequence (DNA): TGCGCCAGCAGTCAATCGTTTTCAGGGGTAGGCTATGGCTACACCTTC.

The CDR3: CASSYSSRAEETQYF. In DNA, the CDR3 is TGCGCCAGCAGCTACAGCAGCAGGGCCGAAGAGACCCAGTACTTC. V and J are TRBV5-1 and TRBJ2-5; a possible D gene is TRBD1 (5 bases). Looked up from germline, CDR1 is SGHRS and CDR2 is YFSETQ. Trimming pared 3 bases from V and 3 bases from J, leaving 15 bases between. CDR3 size: 15 residues.

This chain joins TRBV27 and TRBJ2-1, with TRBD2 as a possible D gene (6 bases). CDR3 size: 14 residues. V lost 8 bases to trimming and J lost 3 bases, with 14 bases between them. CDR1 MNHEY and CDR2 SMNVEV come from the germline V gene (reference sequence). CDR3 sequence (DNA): TGTGCCAGCTCTAATGGGGGGTTCTACAATGAGCAGTTCTTC. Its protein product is CASSNGGFYNEQFF.

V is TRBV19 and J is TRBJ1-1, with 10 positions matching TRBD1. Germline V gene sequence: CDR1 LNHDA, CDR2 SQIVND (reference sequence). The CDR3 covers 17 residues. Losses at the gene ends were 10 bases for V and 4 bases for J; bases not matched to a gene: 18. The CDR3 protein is CATTPGTGVFLGTEAFF. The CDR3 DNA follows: TGTGCCACCACCCCCGGGACAGGGGTTTTTCTGGGCACTGAAGCTTTCTTT.

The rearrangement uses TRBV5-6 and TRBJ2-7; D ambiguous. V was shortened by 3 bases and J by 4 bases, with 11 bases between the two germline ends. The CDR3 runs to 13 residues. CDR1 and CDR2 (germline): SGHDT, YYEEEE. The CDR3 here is CASSSPRWYEQYF. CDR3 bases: TGTGCCAGCAGCTCCCCCAGGTGGTACGAGCAGTACTTC. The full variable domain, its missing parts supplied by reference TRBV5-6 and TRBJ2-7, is DAGVTQSPTHLIKTRGQQVTLRCSPKSGHDTVSWYQQALGQGPQFIFQYYEEEERQRGNFPDRFSGHQFPNYSSELNVNALLLGDSALYLCASSSPRWYEQYFGPGTRLTVT.

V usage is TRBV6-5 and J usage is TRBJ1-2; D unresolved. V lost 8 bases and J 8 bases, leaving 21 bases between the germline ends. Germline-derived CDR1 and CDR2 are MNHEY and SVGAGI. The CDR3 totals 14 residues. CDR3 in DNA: TGTGCCAGCCATGCGGGCACTTCAACGGACGGCTACACCTTC. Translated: CASHAGTSTDGYTF.

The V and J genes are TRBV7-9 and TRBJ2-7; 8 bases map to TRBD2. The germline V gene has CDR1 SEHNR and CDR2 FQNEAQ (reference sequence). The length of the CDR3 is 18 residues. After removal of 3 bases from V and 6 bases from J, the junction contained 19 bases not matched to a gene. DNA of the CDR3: TGTGCCAGCAGCTTTCCCTCCGGGGGGGAGGGCACCCTATCCGAGCAGTACTTC. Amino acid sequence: CASSFPSGGEGTLSEQYF.

CDR3 DNA sequence: TGTGCCAGCAGCCATGACAGGGGGTCATGGGGCTATGAGCAGTTCTTC. Translating gives CASSHDRGSWGYEQFF. The J gene is TRBJ2-1, the V gene TRBV27; 9 bases are a match to TRBD1. Trimming took 6 bases from V and 8 from J; bases not matched to a gene: 14. Germline CDR1 MNHEY, CDR2 SMNVEV (reference sequence). The CDR3 loop spans 16 amino acids.